These 7 T cell receptor beta chains share one sample of origin, sequenced in a study of Tregs in tolerant kidney transplant recipients. Some clones are missing from TCRdb's copy, which holds only in-frame ones; the method was immunoSEQ multiplex PCR. The sample contains approximately 60,000 clones, about 89% of which appear only once. The nonmyeloablative bone marrow transplants came from related graft donors, with transient mixed chimerism. This specimen was CD4+ T cells from blood (PBMCs), taken 6 months after the transplant. All receptors come from a human patient who received a combined kidney and bone marrow transplant. Some T cells may be the graft donor's.

The rearrangement joins TRBV27 to TRBJ2-3; D remains ambiguous. The V gene lost 3 bases and the J gene lost 5 bases, with 18 bases spanning the gap. The CDR3 is made up of 16 amino acids. Germline CDR1 MNHEY, CDR2 SMNVEV (reference sequence). The CDR3 bases are TGTGCCAGCAGTTTTGGATTGGCAGGATTTCGAGATACGCAGTATTTT. Protein: CASSFGLAGFRDTQYF.

Only a few counts were recorded for this clone. The CDR3 loop reads CASSKSSYEQYF. The CDR3 coding sequence is TGTGCCAGCAGCAAGAGCTCCTACGAGCAGTACTTC. The rearrangement joins TRBV5-4 to TRBJ2-7; D is undetermined. V was clipped by 4 bases and J by 0 bases, with 5 bases between them. CDR1 SGHNT and CDR2 YYREEE come from the germline V gene (reference sequence). The CDR3 has 12 amino acids.

CDR3 amino acids: CASSSKGSYQPQHF. Written as DNA, the CDR3 is TGTGCCAGCAGCTCTAAGGGGTCCTATCAGCCCCAGCATTTT. The V call is TRBV7-8, the J call TRBJ1-5; TRBD1 is a possible D gene (5 bases). The CDR3 length is 14 residues. Germline loops: CDR1 SGHVS, CDR2 FQNEAQ. The germline V and J ends were trimmed by 4 bases and 5 bases, with 12 bases remaining between them.

The chain carries TRBV6-5 and TRBJ2-7; 7 positions match TRBD1. V dropped 7 bases and J dropped 5; count of bases not matched to a gene: 11. This CDR3 is built from 14 residues. CDR1 MNHEY and CDR2 SVGAGI come from the germline V gene. The CDR3, as DNA: TGTGCCAGCAAAGCCGACAGGGCTCTCAACGAGCAGTACTTC. Protein product: CASKADRALNEQYF.

This clone was observed a single time. The chain joins TRBV7-6 to TRBJ1-1; perhaps TRBD1 as D (6 bases). The CDR3 runs 13 residues. Germline lookup yields CDR1 SGHVS and CDR2 FNYEAQ. The V gene lost 5 bases and the J gene lost 3 bases, with 10 bases spanning the gap. CDR3 in amino acids: CASSRNRDTEAFF. CDR3 DNA sequence: TGTGCCAGCAGCCGAAACAGGGACACTGAAGCTTTCTTT.

The genes are TRBV30 and TRBJ2-3, with TRBD2 matching 7 bases. CDR1 is GTSNPN, CDR2 SVGIG, per germline (reference sequence). Trimming cost V 5 bases and J 5 bases; bases outside gene matches: 10. This CDR3 has 14 residues. The CDR3 region has the DNA TGTGCCTGGGCCCTCGGCGCGGGGGAAGATACGCAGTATTTT. It specifies CAWALGAGEDTQYF.

This chain's CDR3 is CTSSQDTLGQGEPETQYF. The CDR3 DNA follows: TGCACCAGCAGCCAAGATACGCTGGGACAGGGGGAACCAGAGACCCAGTACTTC. The J gene is TRBJ2-5, the V gene TRBV1; TRBD1 is the table's D call, not checked against the DNA. TRBV1 is flagged as a pseudogene. The CDR3 length is 18 residues.